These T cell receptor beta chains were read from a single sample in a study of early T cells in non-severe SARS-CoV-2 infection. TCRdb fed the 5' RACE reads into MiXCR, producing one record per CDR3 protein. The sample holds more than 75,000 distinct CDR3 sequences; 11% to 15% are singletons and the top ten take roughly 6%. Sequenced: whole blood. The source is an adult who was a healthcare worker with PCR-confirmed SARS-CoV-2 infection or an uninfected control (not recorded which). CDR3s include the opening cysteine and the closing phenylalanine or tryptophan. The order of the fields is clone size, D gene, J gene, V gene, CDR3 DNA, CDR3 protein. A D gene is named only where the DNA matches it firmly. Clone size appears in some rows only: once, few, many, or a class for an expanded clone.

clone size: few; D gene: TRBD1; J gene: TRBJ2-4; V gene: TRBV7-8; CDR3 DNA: TGTGCCAGCAGCTTAGCGGGGGTCAGGGGGCGCTTGATTGACTTC; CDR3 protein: CASSLAGVRGRLIDF
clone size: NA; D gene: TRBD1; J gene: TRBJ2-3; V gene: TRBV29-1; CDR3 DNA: TGCAGCATCAGACAGGGACCAGATACGCAGTATTTT; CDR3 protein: CSIRQGPDTQYF
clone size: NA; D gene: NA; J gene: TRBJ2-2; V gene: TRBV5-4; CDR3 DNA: TGTGCCAGCAGCTGGAGTCATAGAGAGACCGGGGAGCTGTTTTTT; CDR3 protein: CASSWSHRETGELFF
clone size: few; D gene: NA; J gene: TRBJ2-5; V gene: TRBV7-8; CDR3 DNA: TGTGCCAGCAGCCATTCAAAAGGTCAAGAGACCCAGTACTTC; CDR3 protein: CASSHSKGQETQYF
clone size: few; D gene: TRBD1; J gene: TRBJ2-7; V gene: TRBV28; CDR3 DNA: TGTGCCAGCAGGGTCGGGACAGGGGGCCCCTACGAGCAGTACTTC; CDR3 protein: CASRVGTGGPYEQYF
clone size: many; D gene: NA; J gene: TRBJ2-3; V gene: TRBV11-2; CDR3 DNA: TGTGCCAGCAGCCCCTCCGGTCTTACAGATACGCAGTATTTT; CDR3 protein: CASSPSGLTDTQYF
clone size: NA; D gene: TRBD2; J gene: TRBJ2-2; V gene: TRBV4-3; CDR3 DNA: TGCGCCAGCAGCCAAGATTTCCGGGAGGTGAGGAACACCGGGGAGCTGTTTTTT; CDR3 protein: CASSQDFREVRNTGELFF
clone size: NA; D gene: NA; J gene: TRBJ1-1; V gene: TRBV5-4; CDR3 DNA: TGTGCCAGCAGCTCCCTAACAGATATCAACACTGAAGCTTTCTTT; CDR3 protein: CASSSLTDINTEAFF
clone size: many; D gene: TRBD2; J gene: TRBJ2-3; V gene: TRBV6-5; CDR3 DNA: TGTGCCAGCAGTTTAAGTTCGGCGGGGGGCACAGATACGCAGTATTTT; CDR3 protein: CASSLSSAGGTDTQYF
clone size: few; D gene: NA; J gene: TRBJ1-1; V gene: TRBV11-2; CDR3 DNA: TGTGCCAGCAGCTTACAAAACAACCCGGAAGAGACTGAAGCTTTCTTT; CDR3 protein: CASSLQNNPEETEAFF
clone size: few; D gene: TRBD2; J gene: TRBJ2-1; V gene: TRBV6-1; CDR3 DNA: TGTGCCAGCAGTGTAGGGACTAGCGGGGGGGTTGATGAGCAGTTCTTC; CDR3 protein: CASSVGTSGGVDEQFF
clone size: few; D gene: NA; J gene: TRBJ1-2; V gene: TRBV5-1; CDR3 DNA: TGCGCCAGCAGAGCTAGGAAGTTCTATGGCTACACCTTC; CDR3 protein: CASRARKFYGYTF
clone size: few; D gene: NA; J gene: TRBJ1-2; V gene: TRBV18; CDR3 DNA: TGTGCCAGCTCCCCCCGGGACGGTTATGGCTACACCTTC; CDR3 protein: CASSPRDGYGYTF
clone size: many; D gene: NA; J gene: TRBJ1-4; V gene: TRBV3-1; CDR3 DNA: TGTGCCAGCAGCCAAGGTAGCGGGGCTAATGAAAAACTGTTTTTT; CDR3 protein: CASSQGSGANEKLFF
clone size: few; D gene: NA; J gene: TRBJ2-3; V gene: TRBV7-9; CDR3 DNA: TGTGCCAGCAGCTTAGCCGTTCAGCTTAGCACAGATACGCAGTATTTT; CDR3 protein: CASSLAVQLSTDTQYF
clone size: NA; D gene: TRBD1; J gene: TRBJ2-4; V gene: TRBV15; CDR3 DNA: TGTGCCACCAGCAGAGATCTACAGGGGAGAAACATTCAGTACTTC; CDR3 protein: CATSRDLQGRNIQYF
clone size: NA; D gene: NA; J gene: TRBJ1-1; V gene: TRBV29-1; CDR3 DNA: TGCAGCGTTACAGGGACTGAAGCTTTCTTT; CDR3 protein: CSVTGTEAFF
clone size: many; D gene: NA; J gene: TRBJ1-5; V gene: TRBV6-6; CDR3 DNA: TGTGCCAGCAGTGATTCGGGACACAAGAATCAGCCCCAGCATTTT; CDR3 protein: CASSDSGHKNQPQHF
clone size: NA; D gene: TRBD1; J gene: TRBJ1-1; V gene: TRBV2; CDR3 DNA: TGTGCCAGCAGTGAAGTAGGACAGGGGAGCACTGAAGCTTTCTTT; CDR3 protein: CASSEVGQGSTEAFF
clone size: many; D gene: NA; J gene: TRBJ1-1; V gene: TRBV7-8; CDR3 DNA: TGTGCCAGCAGCTTAGGGTCGAACACTGAAGCTTTCTTT; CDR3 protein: CASSLGSNTEAFF
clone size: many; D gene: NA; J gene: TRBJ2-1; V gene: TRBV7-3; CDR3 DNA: TGTGCCAGCAGCCCCCGGGGGCCTTCCTACAATGAGCAGTTCTTC; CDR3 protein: CASSPRGPSYNEQFF
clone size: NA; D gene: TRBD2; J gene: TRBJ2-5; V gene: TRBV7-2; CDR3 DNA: TGTGCCAGCAGCCAATCTAGCGGGGGGGCCCAAGGGACCCAGTACTTC; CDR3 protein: CASSQSSGGAQGTQYF
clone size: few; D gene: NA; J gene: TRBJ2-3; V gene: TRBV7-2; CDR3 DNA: TGTGCCAGCAGCTCTCTCCGTCAGCGGCTCACAGATACGCAGTATTTT; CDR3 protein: CASSSLRQRLTDTQYF
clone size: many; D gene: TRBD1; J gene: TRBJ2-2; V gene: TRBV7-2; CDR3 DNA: TGTGCCAGCAGCTTTCGACTGACAGGGACCGGGGAGCTGTTTTTT; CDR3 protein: CASSFRLTGTGELFF
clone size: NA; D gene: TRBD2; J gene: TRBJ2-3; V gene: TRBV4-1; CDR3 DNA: TGCGCCAGCAGCCAAGATTCCAGCGGGGATAGCACAGATACGCAGTATTTT; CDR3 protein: CASSQDSSGDSTDTQYF
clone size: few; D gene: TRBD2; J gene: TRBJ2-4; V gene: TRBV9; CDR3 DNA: TGTGCCAGCAGCGTAGGACTAGCAGTGAACATTCAGTACTTC; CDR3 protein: CASSVGLAVNIQYF
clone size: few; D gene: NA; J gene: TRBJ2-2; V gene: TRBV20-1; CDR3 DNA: TGCAGTGGGGGGCTACCGAACACCGGGGAGCTGTTTTTT; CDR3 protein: CSGGLPNTGELFF
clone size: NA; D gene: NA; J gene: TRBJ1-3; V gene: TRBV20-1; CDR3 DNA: TGCAGTGCTAGTCAACCAGGGAGAGGAAACACCATATATTTT; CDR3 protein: CSASQPGRGNTIYF
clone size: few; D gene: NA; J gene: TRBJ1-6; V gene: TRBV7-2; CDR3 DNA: TGTGCCAGCAGCTTAGCGTTTGGGGGATTGAGGGCCCAAGATTCCTATTCACCCCTCCACTTT; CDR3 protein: CASSLAFGGLRAQDSYSPLHF
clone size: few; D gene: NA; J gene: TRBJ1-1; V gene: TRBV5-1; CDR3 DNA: TGCGCCAGCAGCGCAGCAGGGGACACTGAAGCTTTCTTT; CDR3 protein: CASSAAGDTEAFF
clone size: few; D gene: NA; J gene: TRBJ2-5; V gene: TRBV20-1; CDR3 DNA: TGCAGTGCTAGCCGACTACGCTCTGACGGGGAGACCCAGTACTTC; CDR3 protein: CSASRLRSDGETQYF
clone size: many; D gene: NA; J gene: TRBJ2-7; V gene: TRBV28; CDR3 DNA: TGTGCCAGCACCGGCGACAGGTTCTCCTACGAGCAGTACTTC; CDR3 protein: CASTGDRFSYEQYF
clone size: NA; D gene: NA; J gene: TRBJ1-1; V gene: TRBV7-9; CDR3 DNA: TGTGCCAGCAGCTTGGGGGGGCTGCTCACTGAAGCTTTCTTT; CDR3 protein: CASSLGGLLTEAFF
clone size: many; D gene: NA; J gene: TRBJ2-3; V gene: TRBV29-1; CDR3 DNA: TGCAGCGCCATCACAGATACGCAGTATTTT; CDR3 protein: CSAITDTQYF
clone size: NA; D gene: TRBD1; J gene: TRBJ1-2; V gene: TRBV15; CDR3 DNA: TGTGCCACCAGCAGAGAGGGGACAGGGAGACCATTCACCTTC; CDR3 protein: CATSREGTGRPFTF
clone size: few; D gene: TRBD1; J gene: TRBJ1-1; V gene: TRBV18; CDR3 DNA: TGTGCCAGCTCACCCGCTGGGACAGGGAGCACTGAAGCTTTCTTT; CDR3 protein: CASSPAGTGSTEAFF
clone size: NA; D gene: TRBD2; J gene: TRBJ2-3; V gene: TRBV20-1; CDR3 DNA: TGCAGTGCAGTGAATAGCGGGGGGGCCGGAGATACGCAGTATTTT; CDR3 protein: CSAVNSGGAGDTQYF
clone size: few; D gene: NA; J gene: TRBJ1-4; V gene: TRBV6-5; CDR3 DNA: TGTGCCAGCAGTTCCGAAGGGGGGGAAAATGAAAAACTGTTTTTT; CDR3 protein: CASSSEGGENEKLFF
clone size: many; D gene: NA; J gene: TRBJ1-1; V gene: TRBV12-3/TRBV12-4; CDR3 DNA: TGTGCCAGCAGTACAAATGACAGATACACTGAAGCTTTCTTT; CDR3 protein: CASSTNDRYTEAFF
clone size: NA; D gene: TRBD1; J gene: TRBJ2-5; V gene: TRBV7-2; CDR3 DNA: TGTGCCAGCAAAAACCGGGACAGGGAAGAGACCCAGTACTTC; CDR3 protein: CASKNRDREETQYF
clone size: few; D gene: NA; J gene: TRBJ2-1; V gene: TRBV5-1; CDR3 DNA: TGCGCCAGCAGCTTGGTGGCAGTAAAGGGTTACAATGAGCAGTTCTTC; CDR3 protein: CASSLVAVKGYNEQFF
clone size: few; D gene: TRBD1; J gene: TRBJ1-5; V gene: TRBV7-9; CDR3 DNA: TGTGCCAGCAGCCTCTTGGCAGGGGGTTTTAATCAGCCCCAGCATTTT; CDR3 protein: CASSLLAGGFNQPQHF
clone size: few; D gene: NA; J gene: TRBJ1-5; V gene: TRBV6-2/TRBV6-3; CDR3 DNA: TGTGCCAGCAGTGACCGGACCTATGCGAGCAATCAGCCCCAGCATTTT; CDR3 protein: CASSDRTYASNQPQHF
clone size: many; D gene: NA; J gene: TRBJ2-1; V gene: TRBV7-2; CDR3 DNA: TGTGCCAGCAGCTTAGTATTGGGGGCGAGCTCCTACAATGAGCAGTTCTTC; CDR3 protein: CASSLVLGASSYNEQFF
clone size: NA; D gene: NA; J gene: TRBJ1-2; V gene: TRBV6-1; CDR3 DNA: TGTGCCAGCAACGATAACTATGGCTACACCTTC; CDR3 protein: CASNDNYGYTF
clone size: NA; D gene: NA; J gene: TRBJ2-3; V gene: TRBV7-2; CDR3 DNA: TGTGCCAGCAGCTTCCCGGATTTCGCTCCCTCCCTTCGCACAGATACGCAGTATTTT; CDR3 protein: CASSFPDFAPSLRTDTQYF
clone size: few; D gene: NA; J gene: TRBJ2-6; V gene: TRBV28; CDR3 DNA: NA; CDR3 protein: CASSSSGASGANVLTF
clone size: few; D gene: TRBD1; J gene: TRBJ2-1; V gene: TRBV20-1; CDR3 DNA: TGCAGTGCTAGGGCCGGGACAGGGGTATACAATGAGCAGTTCTTC; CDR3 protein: CSARAGTGVYNEQFF
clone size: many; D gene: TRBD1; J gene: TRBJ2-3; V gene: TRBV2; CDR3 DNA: TGTGCCAGCATCCAGGGACAGGGCACAGATACGCAGTATTTT; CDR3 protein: CASIQGQGTDTQYF
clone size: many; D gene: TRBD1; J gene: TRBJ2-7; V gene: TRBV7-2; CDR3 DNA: TGTGCCAGCAGCTTAGTGGGACAGAACTACGAGCAGTACTTC; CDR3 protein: CASSLVGQNYEQYF
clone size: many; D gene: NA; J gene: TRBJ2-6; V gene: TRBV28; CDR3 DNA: TGTGCCAGCAGTTTATTCACAGGTTCTCCCTTTGCTGGGGCCAACGTCCTGACTTTC; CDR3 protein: CASSLFTGSPFAGANVLTF